These 6 T cell receptor beta chains were all obtained from the same sample, sequenced in a study of OX40 agonist ivuxolimab in advanced cancers. Clones were read by immunoSEQ multiplex PCR, and TCRdb kept only the in-frame ones, dropping some. The sample holds 80,000 or so clones, roughly 91% seen once. The sequenced sample was CD4+ or CD8+ T cells sorted from blood, obtained in a trial of the OX40 agonist ivuxolimab. The source is an adult with an advanced solid tumor such as melanoma, head and neck, liver or kidney cancer.

This clone was counted only a few times. J is TRBJ1-6 and V is TRBV1; TRBD1 is taken as the D call from the table, unchecked against the DNA. TRBV1 corresponds to a pseudogene. CDR3 size: 16 residues. CDR3 nucleotides: TGCACCAGCAGCCAAGCGGGGGACAGGGGTTCTTCACCCCTCCACTTT. Translation: CTSSQAGDRGSSPLHF.

CDR3 sequence (DNA): TGTGCCTGGACTCTACGAGGGGGCGGGAGATTCAACAATGAGCAGTTCTTC. Translating it yields CAWTLRGGGRFNNEQFF. This rearrangement joins TRBV30 to TRBJ2-1; D is possibly TRBD1 or TRBD2 (7 bases each). The CDR3 is made up of 17 amino acids. Germline V gene data show CDR1 as GTSNPN and CDR2 as SVGIG (reference sequence). Trimming took 4 bases from V and 5 from J, leaving 24 bases between them.

The CDR3 sequence: CASSAQTTYEQYF. DNA of the CDR3: TGTGCCAGCTCAGCGCAAACAACCTACGAGCAGTACTTC. The chain recombines TRBV18 with TRBJ2-7; the D is unclear. Trimming took off 5 bases at V and 2 bases at J, with 10 bases between the two ends. This CDR3 contains 13 residues. Looked up from germline, CDR1 is KGHSH and CDR2 is LQKENI.

The V call is TRBV6-1, the J call TRBJ2-3, with D uncertain. The V and J ends lost 5 bases and 2 bases respectively, with 8 bases between them. Germline lookup yields CDR1 MNHNS and CDR2 SASEGT. This CDR3 region has 13 residues. DNA of the CDR3: TGTGCCAGCAGTTCTGTGGTCACAGATACGCAGTATTTT. It encodes CASSSVVTDTQYF.

The rearrangement links TRBV11-2 to TRBJ2-5; 9 bases line up with TRBD1. Unmatched junction bases numbered 7, after V lost 4 bases and J lost 4 bases. Germline values: CDR1 SGHAT, CDR2 FQNNGV. CDR3 length: 15 residues. CDR3 sequence reads: CASSSRTGEGETQYF. In nucleotides, the CDR3 is TGTGCCAGCAGCTCCAGGACAGGGGAGGGAGAGACCCAGTACTTC.

The V and J genes are TRBV7-9 and TRBJ1-2; no firm D call. The CDR3 is made up of 12 amino acids. Looked up from germline, CDR1 is SEHNR and CDR2 is FQNEAQ (reference sequence). The V gene lost 0 bases and the J gene lost 8 bases, with 7 bases spanning the gap. The CDR3 here is CASSLAMSGYTF. In DNA, the CDR3 is TGTGCCAGCAGCTTAGCGATGTCCGGCTACACCTTC. Filled out from reference TRBV7-9 and TRBJ1-2, the complete variable domain reads DTGVSQNPRHKITKRGQNVTFRCDPISEHNRLYWYRQTLGQGPEFLTYFQNEAQLEKSRLLSDRFSAERPKGSFSTLEIQRTEQGDSAMYLCASSLAMSGYTFGSGTRLTVV.